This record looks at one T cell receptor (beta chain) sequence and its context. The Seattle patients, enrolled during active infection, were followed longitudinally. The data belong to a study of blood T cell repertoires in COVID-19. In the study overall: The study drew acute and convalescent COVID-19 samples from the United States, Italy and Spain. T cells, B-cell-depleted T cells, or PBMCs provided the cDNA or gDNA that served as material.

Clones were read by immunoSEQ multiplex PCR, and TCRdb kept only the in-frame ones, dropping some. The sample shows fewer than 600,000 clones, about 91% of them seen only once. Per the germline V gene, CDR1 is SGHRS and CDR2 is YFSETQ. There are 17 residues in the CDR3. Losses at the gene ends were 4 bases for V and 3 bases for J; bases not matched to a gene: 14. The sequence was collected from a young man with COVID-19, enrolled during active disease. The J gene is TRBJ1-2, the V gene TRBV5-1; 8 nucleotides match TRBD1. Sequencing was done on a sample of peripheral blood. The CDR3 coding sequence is TGCGCCAGCAGCGGAGCCGCAGGGGGCGGGAGGGACTATGGCTACACCTTC. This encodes CASSGAAGGGRDYGYTF.